These 9 T cell receptor beta chains came from one sample sequenced in a study of T cells in Graves' hyperthyroidism and ophthalmopathy. RNA transcripts yielded amplified TCR beta CDR3 regions. The TCR CDR3 was amplified in a first-round RT-PCR using the HTBI primer set. TCRdb processed the multiplex PCR reads anew with MiXCR; each CDR3 protein has one entry. The table has 110,000 to 150,000 distinct CDR3 sequences, approximately 20% seen once. Sample: blood. Receptors originate from a woman aged 45-65 years with Graves' hyperthyroidism that later progressed to Graves' ophthalmopathy.

This clonotype has at least ten counts. The V call is TRBV27, the J call TRBJ2-1, with TRBD2 matching 14 bases. There are 15 residues in the CDR3. Losses at the gene ends were 3 bases for V and 5 bases for J; bases not matched to a gene: 0. Looked up from germline, CDR1 is MNHEY and CDR2 is SMNVEV (reference sequence). CDR3 DNA sequence: TGTGCCAGCAGTTTGGGACTAGCGGGAGACAATGAGCAGTTCTTC. Its translation is CASSLGLAGDNEQFF.

Many counts were recorded for this clonotype. This rearrangement joins TRBV7-3 to TRBJ2-2, with 11 bases lining up with TRBD2. V gave up 5 bases and J gave up 5 bases; unmatched junction bases: 7. Germline lookup yields CDR1 SGHTA and CDR2 FQGTGA. The CDR3 runs to 16 residues. The CDR3 is CASSPTSGSGTGELFF. The CDR3 nucleotides are TGTGCCAGCAGCCCTACTAGCGGGAGTGGTACCGGGGAGCTGTTTTTT.

This clonotype was observed many times. The chain carries TRBV28 and TRBJ1-4, with no clear D. The CDR3 consists of 14 residues. V was clipped by 3 bases and J by 6 bases, with 11 bases between them. The germline V gene has CDR1 MDHEN and CDR2 SYDVKM. Here the CDR3 DNA reads TGTGCCAGCAGTTTGAGTGATTGGGATGAAAAACTGTTTTTT. Translation: CASSLSDWDEKLFF.

The chain combines TRBV2 with TRBJ2-3, with D maybe TRBD1 (6 bases). This CDR3 is 13 amino acids long. Trimming took 8 bases from V and 2 from J, leaving 11 bases between them. Germline V gene sequence: CDR1 SNHLY, CDR2 FYNNEI. CDR3 protein: CASGGDITDTQYF. CDR3 nucleotides: TGTGCCAGCGGTGGGGACATCACAGATACGCAGTATTTT.

This clonotype occurred a few times. The chain joins TRBV29-1 to TRBJ2-2; 9 nucleotides agree with TRBD1. The CDR3 spans 13 residues. CDR1 is SQVTM and CDR2 is ANQGSEA in the germline V gene. Trimming removed 7 bases from V and 6 bases from J; junction bases left unmatched: 6. In DNA form, the CDR3 reads TGCAGCGCCGGGACAGGGATCGCCGGGGAGCTGTTTTTT. It codes for CSAGTGIAGELFF.

Ten or more counts support this clonotype. The J gene is TRBJ2-7, the V gene TRBV6-2 or TRBV6-3, with D possibly matching TRBD1 (5 bases). Germline CDR1 is MNHEY and CDR2 is SVGEGT. Trimming removed 0 bases from V and 5 bases from J, with 11 bases in between. The CDR3 sequence is 14 residues long. This chain's CDR3 is CASSYSTVPDEQYF. CDR3 DNA: TGTGCCAGCAGTTACTCGACAGTACCCGACGAGCAGTACTTC.

The V call is TRBV20-1, the J call TRBJ2-1, with a tentative D call TRBD2 (6 bases). V lost 1 base and J 0 bases, leaving 10 bases between the germline ends. This CDR3 has 15 amino acids. Germline V gene lookup returns CDR1 DFQATT and CDR2 SNEGSKA (reference sequence). The CDR3 nucleotides read TGCAGTGCTAGAGCTAGCGCGAGCTCCTACAATGAGCAGTTCTTC. It yields the protein CSARASASSYNEQFF.

The rearrangement uses TRBV5-1 and TRBJ2-5, with TRBD2 as a possible D gene (5 bases). CDR1 SGHRS and CDR2 YFSETQ come from the germline V gene. V dropped 5 bases and J dropped 0 bases, with 8 bases sitting between them. This CDR3 spans 13 amino acids. CDR3 loop: CASREGDQETQYF. The CDR3 DNA is TGCGCCAGCAGAGAGGGAGACCAAGAGACCCAGTACTTC.

The rearrangement uses TRBV24-1 and TRBJ2-5, with 10 bases aligning to TRBD1. The CDR3 totals 17 residues. The V segment lost 9 bases and the J segment 5 bases; nucleotides outside the gene matches: 17. The V gene's germline CDR1 is KGHDR and CDR2 SFDVKD. The CDR3 protein is CATSPSPGQGFRETQYF. The CDR3 bases are TGTGCCACCTCTCCTTCCCCGGGACAGGGGTTTCGGGAGACCCAGTACTTC.